Below, 11 T cell receptor beta chains from the same sample are listed, as sequenced in a study of monozygotic twins with inflammatory bowel disease. TCRdb re-analyzed the 5' RACE reads; it lists each CDR3 protein once, without DNA. Its clone listing holds 200,000 to 250,000 distinct CDR3 sequences. The specimen sequenced was blood. These receptors were obtained from a human donor with ulcerative colitis or Crohn's disease, or a healthy co-twin of an affected twin (not recorded which).

The genes are TRBV20-1 and TRBJ1-5; the TCRdb D gene call, TRBD1, has no DNA to confirm it. Germline CDR1 and CDR2: DFQATT and SNEGSKA (reference sequence). The CDR3 covers 16 residues. This CDR3 reads CSASRTLRGQDQPQHF.

V and J are TRBV7-2 and TRBJ1-1; lacking DNA, the TRBD1 call made by TCRdb goes unchecked. Germline loops: CDR1 SGHTA, CDR2 FQGNSA. This CDR3 contains 16 residues. CDR3 amino acids: CASSTGQGFVNTEAFF. Filled out from reference TRBV7-2 and TRBJ1-1, the complete variable domain reads GAGVSQSPSNKVTEKGKDVELRCDPISGHTALYWYRQSLGQGLEFLIYFQGNSAPDKSGLPSDRFSAERTGGSVSTLTIQRTQQEDSAVYLCASSTGQGFVNTEAFFGQGTRLTVV.

The rearrangement links TRBV6-1 to TRBJ1-5; without DNA, the TCRdb call of TRBD1 cannot be checked. Germline assignment: CDR1 MNHNS and CDR2 SASEGT. There are 15 residues in the CDR3. Here the CDR3 reads CASKPRDTSNQPQHF.

The chain is built from TRBV30 and TRBJ1-1. Germline lookup yields CDR1 GTSNPN and CDR2 SVGIG (reference sequence). The CDR3 covers 13 residues. The CDR3 region is CAWETPEEDEAFF.

The chain recombines TRBV9 with TRBJ2-7; the D call of TRBD2 rests on TCRdb alone, since no DNA is present to check it. This CDR3 has 13 residues. Germline V CDR1 and CDR2: SGDLS, YYNGEE. The CDR3 sequence: CASSVTGGNEQYF. The variable domain in full, with the rest retrieved from reference TRBV9 and TRBJ2-7, is DSGVTQTPKHLITATGQRVTLRCSPRSGDLSVYWYQQSLDQGLQFLIQYYNGEERAKGNILERFSAQQFPDLHSELNLSSLELGDSALYFCASSVTGGNEQYFGPGTRLTVT.

The rearrangement links TRBV12-3 or TRBV12-4 to TRBJ1-2. This CDR3 region has 14 residues. CDR3 protein: CASSLDRSEYGYTF.

This chain connects TRBV5-4 to TRBJ2-1. CDR3 length: 11 residues. Germline lookup yields CDR1 SGHNT and CDR2 YYREEE (reference sequence). The CDR3 protein is CASSLGRTQFF.

The V call is TRBV4-2, the J call TRBJ2-7. The V gene's germline CDR1 is LGHNA and CDR2 YNFKEQ. The CDR3 contains 13 residues. This CDR3 reads CASSQDLGHEQYF.

This CDR3 reads CASSLEAGHYGYTF. The chain has TRBV5-1 and TRBJ1-2. CDR1 and CDR2 from the germline V gene are SGHRS and YFSETQ. The CDR3 covers 14 residues.

J is TRBJ2-2 and V is TRBV14; TCRdb's D call of TRBD2 is untestable without DNA. The CDR3 sequence is 13 residues long. Germline V lookup: CDR1 SGHDN, CDR2 FVKESK. CDR3 in amino acids: CASSSRLAGELFF.

V is TRBV20-1 and J is TRBJ2-7; TCRdb indicates TRBD2, and absent DNA this call remains unverified. Per the germline V gene, CDR1 is DFQATT and CDR2 is SNEGSKA (reference sequence). This CDR3 spans 16 amino acids. The CDR3 is CSARDLNFAGGYEQYF.